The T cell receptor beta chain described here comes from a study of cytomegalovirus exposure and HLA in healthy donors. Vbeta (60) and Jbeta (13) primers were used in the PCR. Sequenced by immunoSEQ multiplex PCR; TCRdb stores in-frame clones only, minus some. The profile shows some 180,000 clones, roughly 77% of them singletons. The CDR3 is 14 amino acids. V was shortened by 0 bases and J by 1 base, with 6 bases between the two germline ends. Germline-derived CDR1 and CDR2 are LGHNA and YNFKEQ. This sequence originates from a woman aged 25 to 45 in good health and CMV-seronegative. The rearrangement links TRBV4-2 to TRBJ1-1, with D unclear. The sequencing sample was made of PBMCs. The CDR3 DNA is TGTGCCAGCAGCCAAGAACCGGGGAACACTGAAGCTTTCTTT. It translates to CASSQEPGNTEAFF.